This T cell receptor (beta chain) was profiled in a study of blood T cell repertoires in COVID-19. Study overall: The United States, Italy and Spain supplied acute and convalescent COVID-19 samples. T cells, B-cell-depleted T cells, or PBMCs provided the cDNA or gDNA that served as material.

Those enrolled in Seattle joined during active infection and were followed longitudinally afterward. Original processing methods: Scientists estimated how many nucleated cells there were by amplifying reference gene primers. Clones were read by immunoSEQ multiplex PCR, and TCRdb kept only the in-frame ones, dropping some. D and trimming were read from the DNA, whereas the V and J calls and clone size are those reported in that table. The repertoire includes roughly 120,000 clones, 90% of them detected once, and less than 5% sits in the top ten. The source of this sequence is a man aged 55 to 70 with COVID-19, enrolled during active disease. The sample consisted of peripheral blood.

DNA for the CDR3: TGTGCCAGCAGCCAAGACAGGTACGGCTACACCTTC. Its protein is CASSQDRYGYTF. The rearrangement uses TRBV3-1 (or the pseudogene TRBV3-2) and TRBJ1-2; D remains unclear. Germline V CDR1 and CDR2: LGHDT, YNNKEL (reference sequence). Trimming took 0 bases from V and 8 from J, leaving 7 bases between them. The CDR3 loop spans 12 amino acids.